Below, one T cell receptor (beta chain) is given with its context. The antigen is unknown. Random hexamers were used to reverse transcribe the RNA input (about 0.5 to 1 ug). An immunoSEQ multiplex PCR generated amplified TCR beta CDR3 products spanning 54 Vbeta and 13 Jbeta. TCRdb re-derived calls from the immunoSEQ multiplex PCR reads in MiXCR, one entry per CDR3 protein. In the table there are 150,000 to 200,000 distinct CDR3 sequences, about 93% of which are singletons. The data were obtained in a study of CD8 T cells in Susac syndrome. Notes on the study in general: A relatively small number of individuals underwent TCR sequencing and HLA analysis.

The V and J ends lost 1 base and 0 bases respectively, with 10 bases between them. Germline V lookup: CDR1 LGHDT, CDR2 YNNKEL (reference sequence). The CDR3 is 16 residues long. CD8+ and CD4+ T cells from blood underwent TCR beta sequencing, which was carried out in a high-throughput format. This sequence originates from a human donor in good health. The chain has TRBV3-1 and TRBJ1-5, with D hard to call. Sequencing used CD4+ T cells from PBMCs. The CDR3 is CASSQGAQISNQPQHF. The CDR3 coding sequence is TGTGCCAGCAGCCAAGGGGCCCAGATTAGCAATCAGCCCCAGCATTTT. The full variable domain, rest sourced from reference TRBV3-1 and TRBJ1-5, is DTAVSQTPKYLVTQMGNDKSIKCEQNLGHDTMYWYKQDSKKFLKIMFSYNNKELIINETVPNRFSPKSPDKAHLNLHINSLELGDSAVYFCASSQGAQISNQPQHFGDGTRLSIL.